The 21 T cell receptor beta chains below come from one sample, sequenced in a study of graft-versus-host responses after intestinal transplantation. TCRdb's copy holds only in-frame clones and misses some; the assay was immunoSEQ multiplex PCR. Among 80,000 to 95,000 clones listed, just over 90% were seen once. Their specific antigens are unknown. The source material was unstimulated CD8+ T cells sorted from spleen or lymph node cells, sampled before intestinal transplant. The receptors were gathered from a human donor who received an intestinal transplant.

The CDR3 loop reads CASSWGLDYEQYF. The DNA for the CDR3 is TGTGCCAGCAGCTGGGGTTTGGACTACGAGCAGTACTTC. The genes are TRBV6-6 and TRBJ2-7; D uncertain. The CDR3 totals 13 residues. Per the germline V gene, CDR1 is MNHNY and CDR2 is SVGAGI (reference sequence). V lost 6 bases to trimming and J lost 3 bases, with 12 bases between them.

V gene TRBV6-5 combines with J gene TRBJ2-5, with D perhaps TRBD2 (6 bases). This CDR3 contains 15 residues. V lost 3 bases and J 1 base, leaving 12 bases between the germline ends. Germline lookup yields CDR1 MNHEY and CDR2 SVGAGI. The CDR3 region is CASSYGGARQETQYF. DNA of the CDR3: TGTGCCAGCAGTTATGGCGGGGCCCGCCAAGAGACCCAGTACTTC.

This clone was observed once. J is TRBJ2-5 and V is TRBV5-1, with D tentatively TRBD2 (5 bases). The germline CDR1 and CDR2 sequences are SGHRS and YFSETQ. Deletions cut 0 bases from V and 5 bases from J, with 11 bases between. This CDR3 has 14 amino acids. The CDR3 spells CASSLASGSETQYF. DNA of the CDR3: TGCGCCAGCAGCTTGGCTAGTGGGAGTGAGACCCAGTACTTC.

This sequence joins TRBV11-2 and TRBJ2-1, with D tentatively TRBD2 (5 bases). The CDR3 has 14 amino acids. The V gene's germline CDR1 is SGHAT and CDR2 FQNNGV. V was pared by 5 bases and J by 7 bases, with 15 bases between. CDR3 sequence: CASSAGPLVNEQFF. DNA of the CDR3: TGTGCCAGCAGCGCGGGCCCATTAGTTAATGAGCAGTTCTTC.

This rearrangement joins TRBV19 to TRBJ1-2; D remains unclear. The V gene lost 0 bases and the J gene lost 5 bases, with 13 bases spanning the gap. Germline V gives CDR1 LNHDA, CDR2 SQIVND (reference sequence). The CDR3 has 15 residues. DNA of the CDR3: TGTGCCAGTAGTATAGATCCAGTGCAGATGTATGGCTACACCTTC. Translating gives CASSIDPVQMYGYTF.

The chain uses TRBV15 and TRBJ2-7; 7 positions agree with TRBD1. The CDR3 consists of 17 residues. Germline-derived CDR1 and CDR2 are LNHNV and YYDKDF (reference sequence). V shed 0 bases, J shed 4 bases, and the junction held 12 bases outside the gene matches. The DNA of the CDR3 is TGTGCCACCAGCAGAGATAGGGACAGTGCGAGCAATTACGAGCAGTACTTC. Translating gives CATSRDRDSASNYEQYF.

The chain is built from TRBV7-3 and TRBJ1-2; tentative D call: TRBD1 (5 bases). Trimming left V 1 base short and J 10 bases short, with 13 bases between. The CDR3 is 13 amino acids. The germline V gene has CDR1 SGHTA and CDR2 FQGTGA. In DNA form, the CDR3 reads TGTGCCAGCAGCTTAAGTGGGGGAGGGGACTACACCTTC. Its protein product is CASSLSGGGDYTF. The whole variable domain, remainder taken from reference TRBV7-3 and TRBJ1-2, is GAGVSQTPSNKVTEKGKYVELRCDPISGHTALYWYRQSLGQGPEFLIYFQGTGAADDSGLPNDRFFAVRPEGSVSTLKIQRTERGDSAVYLCASSLSGGGDYTFGSGTRLTVV.

The V call is TRBV27, the J call TRBJ2-7, with D possibly being TRBD1 or TRBD2 (5 bases each). Per germline, CDR1 MNHEY and CDR2 SMNVEV (reference sequence). V lost 0 bases and J 0 bases, leaving 18 bases between the germline ends. The CDR3 is made up of 18 amino acids. The CDR3 bases are TGTGCCAGCAGTTTATCGGGGACGTTTGGTTCGGGCTCCTACGAGCAGTACTTC. Protein sequence: CASSLSGTFGSGSYEQYF.

The count of this clone is one. The rearrangement uses TRBV25-1 and TRBJ1-4, with no clear D. The CDR3 totals 14 residues. V was trimmed by 3 bases and J by 7 bases, leaving 12 bases between them. Germline V gives CDR1 MGHDK, CDR2 SYGVNS. CDR3 sequence (DNA): TGTGCCAGCAGTGACTCAACTGGCGGTGAAAAACTGTTTTTT. This encodes CASSDSTGGEKLFF.

The chain combines TRBV4-1 with TRBJ1-2; D unclear. Germline-derived CDR1 and CDR2 are MGHRA and YSYEKL. With 2 bases removed from V and 5 bases from J, the gap between germline ends came to 15 bases. The CDR3 length is 15 residues. The CDR3 protein is CASSQLPGIPYGYTF. DNA for the CDR3: TGCGCCAGCAGCCAACTCCCCGGGATCCCTTATGGCTACACCTTC.

The chain recombines TRBV23-1 with TRBJ2-3; D may match TRBD1 or TRBD2 (6 bases each). TRBV23-1 is designated an ORF whose function remains uncertain. V lost 0 bases to trimming and J lost 6 bases, with 19 bases between them. The CDR3 totals 17 residues. The CDR3 loop reads CASSQSQQGRGSDTQYF. CDR3 nucleotide sequence: TGCGCCAGCAGTCAATCCCAACAGGGCCGGGGGAGCGATACGCAGTATTTT.

The genes are TRBV2 and TRBJ2-5; D unclear. The germline V gene encodes CDR1 SNHLY and CDR2 FYNNEI. The CDR3 is made up of 10 amino acids. The V end was cut by 4 bases, the J end by 9 bases, with 6 bases between. CDR3 amino acids: CASSGGPQYF. The DNA for the CDR3 is TGTGCCAGCAGTGGGGGTCCCCAGTACTTC.

The CDR3 here is CAIAGPPDGFSGGYDYNEQFF. The CDR3, as DNA: TGTGCCATAGCAGGGCCCCCGGACGGGTTCTCCGGGGGGTACGACTACAATGAGCAGTTCTTC. The rearrangement links TRBV10-3 to TRBJ2-1; the match to TRBD2 covers 7 bases. J gave up 3 bases and V 9 bases, and 29 bases lay outside the gene matches. The CDR3 has 21 residues. Germline V gene data show CDR1 as ENHRY and CDR2 as SYGVKD.

The rearrangement uses TRBV6-5 and TRBJ2-1; TRBD2 agrees at 13 bases. CDR1 and CDR2 (germline): MNHEY, SVGAGI. The CDR3 is made up of 14 amino acids. Trimming took 8 bases from V and 3 from J; bases not matched to a gene: 1. CDR3 DNA sequence: TGTGCCAGCGGACTAGCGGGGGACTACAATGAGCAGTTCTTC. Translation gives CASGLAGDYNEQFF.

V and J are TRBV19 and TRBJ2-1, with 11 positions matching TRBD2. In germline, CDR1 is LNHDA, CDR2 SQIVND (reference sequence). V was pared by 3 bases and J by 7 bases, with 5 bases of the junction left unmatched. This CDR3 comprises 15 residues. The CDR3 bases are TGTGCCAGTAGTATGATGACTAGCGGGGAAAATGAGCAGTTCTTC. This sequence encodes CASSMMTSGENEQFF.

The chain has TRBV5-6 and TRBJ1-5; D perhaps matches TRBD1 (6 bases). The CDR3 sequence is 16 residues long. V lost 3 bases and J lost 7, with 20 bases in between. CDR1 is SGHDT and CDR2 is YYEEEE in the germline V gene. This chain's CDR3 is CASSSWAAGGGQPQHF. The DNA for the CDR3 is TGTGCCAGCAGCTCCTGGGCGGCCGGGGGCGGGCAGCCCCAGCATTTT.

V is TRBV27 and J is TRBJ2-1; no firm D call. The length of the CDR3 is 14 residues. The V end lost 0 bases, the J end lost 4 bases, and 7 bases lay between the germline ends. CDR1 is MNHEY and CDR2 is SMNVEV in the germline V gene (reference sequence). The CDR3 nucleotides are TGTGCCAGCAGTTTATCGGACGGATACAATGAGCAGTTCTTC. Its protein product is CASSLSDGYNEQFF.

This chain uses TRBV5-6 with TRBJ2-1; 7 bases align to TRBD1. Germline CDR1 reads SGHDT; CDR2 reads YYEEEE. The ends lost 4 bases at V and 8 bases at J; junction bases unmatched: 6. The CDR3 is 13 amino acids. The CDR3 region is CASSPTGNYEQFF. CDR3 nucleotide sequence: TGTGCCAGCAGCCCGACAGGGAACTATGAGCAGTTCTTC.

The chain carries TRBV4-1 and TRBJ2-7, with D tentatively TRBD2 (5 bases). In germline, CDR1 is MGHRA, CDR2 YSYEKL. V was clipped by 0 bases and J by 2 bases, with 20 bases between them. The CDR3 runs to 18 residues. The CDR3 loop reads CASSQEGANSAWAYEQYF. The CDR3, as DNA: TGCGCCAGCAGCCAAGAAGGTGCTAATAGCGCATGGGCCTACGAGCAGTACTTC.

The chain couples TRBV7-2 to TRBJ1-6, with D uncertain. Trimming took off 4 bases at V and 8 bases at J, with 15 bases between the two ends. The length of the CDR3 is 15 residues. Per the germline V gene, CDR1 is SGHTA and CDR2 is FQGNSA. The DNA for the CDR3 is TGTGCCAGCAGCTCCTACCACACGGTCGATTCACCCCTCCACTTT. As protein: CASSSYHTVDSPLHF.

The chain carries TRBV12-5 and TRBJ1-2; the D gene is possibly TRBD1 (6 bases). Germline CDR1 is LGHNT and CDR2 is FRNRAP. V lost 5 bases to trimming and J lost 6 bases, with 10 bases between them. This CDR3 region has 12 residues. CDR3 DNA sequence: TGTGCTAGTGGTACAGGGTTGGATGGCTACACCTTC. Protein sequence: CASGTGLDGYTF.